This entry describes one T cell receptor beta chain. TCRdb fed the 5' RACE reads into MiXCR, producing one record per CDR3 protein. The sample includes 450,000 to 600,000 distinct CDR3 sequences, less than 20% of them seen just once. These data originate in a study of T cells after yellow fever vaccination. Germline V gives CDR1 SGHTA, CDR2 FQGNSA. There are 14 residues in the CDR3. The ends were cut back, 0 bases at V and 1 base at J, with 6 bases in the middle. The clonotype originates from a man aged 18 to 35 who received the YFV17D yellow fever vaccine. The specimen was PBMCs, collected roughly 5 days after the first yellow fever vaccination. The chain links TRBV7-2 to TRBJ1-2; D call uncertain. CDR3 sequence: CASSLATLNYGYTF. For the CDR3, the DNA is TGTGCCAGCAGCTTAGCGACGCTTAACTATGGCTACACCTTC.